Below are 28 T cell receptor beta chains sequenced from a single sample in a study of T cell changes during pregnancy in multiple sclerosis. The repertoire was sequenced with immunoSEQ multiplex PCR; TCRdb's copy has only in-frame clones and lacks some. The top ten clones hold more than 8.5% of a sample with about 24,000 clones, around 90% of them seen once. The specimen comprised CD8+ T cells from peripheral blood mononuclear cells, sampled in the third trimester of pregnancy. The source is a female donor in good health, enrolled as a control in a pregnancy study.

The V call is TRBV13, the J call TRBJ2-2, with 11 bases identical to TRBD1. Germline values: CDR1 PRHDT, CDR2 FYEKMQ (reference sequence). The CDR3 is 16 residues long. V lost 3 bases to trimming and J lost 0 bases; unmatched junction nucleotides: 0. For the CDR3, the DNA is TGTGCCAGCAGCTTGGGACAGGGGGCGAACACCGGGGAGCTGTTTTTT. It yields the protein CASSLGQGANTGELFF.

V gene TRBV4-1 combines with J gene TRBJ1-5; D ambiguous. V lost 1 base and J 7 bases, leaving 11 bases between the germline ends. Per the germline V gene, CDR1 is MGHRA and CDR2 is YSYEKL. The CDR3 consists of 14 residues. The CDR3 here is CASSQGGGPQPQHF. The CDR3 DNA follows: TGCGCCAGCAGCCAAGGGGGAGGACCCCAGCCCCAGCATTTT.

The table lists this clone with a count of one. CDR3: CASSQDPEGSGANVLTF. The CDR3 DNA is TGCGCCAGCAGCCAAGATCCCGAGGGATCCGGGGCCAACGTCCTGACTTTC. J is TRBJ2-6 and V is TRBV4-1; TRBD2 is a possible D gene (5 bases). Per the germline V gene, CDR1 is MGHRA and CDR2 is YSYEKL. Trimming stripped 0 bases from V and 4 bases from J, with 13 bases between. CDR3 size: 17 residues.

This rearrangement joins TRBV5-6 to TRBJ1-3, with TRBD1 as a possible D gene (6 bases). CDR3 size: 15 residues. Germline CDR1 reads SGHDT; CDR2 reads YYEEEE. V lost 6 bases and J 4 bases, leaving 17 bases between the germline ends. In DNA form, the CDR3 reads TGTGCCAGCACCCCAGTAGGGGGTATGGGAAACACCATATATTTT. This gives the protein CASTPVGGMGNTIYF.

V is TRBV5-6 and J is TRBJ2-7; no firm D call. CDR1 and CDR2 (germline): SGHDT, YYEEEE. Trimming stripped 0 bases from V and 3 bases from J, with 16 bases between. CDR3 length: 16 amino acids. The CDR3 DNA sequence: TGTGCCAGCAGCTTGGCCAGGCAGTTTTCTATCTACGAGCAGTACTTC. It translates to CASSLARQFSIYEQYF.

J is TRBJ2-7 and V is TRBV7-9; 7 bases are shared with TRBD1. Trimming took 6 bases from V and 2 from J; bases not matched to a gene: 7. The V gene's germline CDR1 is SEHNR and CDR2 FQNEAQ (reference sequence). The CDR3 contains 14 residues. CDR3 bases: TGTGCCAGCAGAGAGACAGGGTCCCCCTACGAGCAGTACTTC. Its translation is CASRETGSPYEQYF. Full variable domain (rest looked up from reference TRBV7-9 and TRBJ2-7): DTGVSQNPRHKITKRGQNVTFRCDPISEHNRLYWYRQTLGQGPEFLTYFQNEAQLEKSRLLSDRFSAERPKGSFSTLEIQRTEQGDSAMYLCASRETGSPYEQYFGPGTRLTVT.

The rearrangement links TRBV10-3 to TRBJ2-7; D might be TRBD1 (5 bases). The CDR3 is 14 amino acids. Germline values: CDR1 ENHRY, CDR2 SYGVKD. With 3 bases removed from V and 4 bases from J, the gap between germline ends came to 13 bases. The chain's CDR3 is CAISDATEAYEQYF. For the CDR3, the DNA is TGTGCCATCAGTGACGCGACAGAAGCTTACGAGCAGTACTTC.

The V call is TRBV10-3, the J call TRBJ1-2, with 7 bases matching TRBD1. This CDR3 spans 12 amino acids. CDR1 and CDR2 from the germline V gene are ENHRY and SYGVKD. Trimming took 7 bases from V and 2 from J; bases not matched to a gene: 1. This CDR3 is CAIMGQNYGYTF. DNA of the CDR3: TGTGCCATCATGGGACAGAACTATGGCTACACCTTC.

The chain recombines TRBV19 with TRBJ1-1, with a possible D match to TRBD1 (5 bases). This CDR3 is built from 13 residues. Germline CDR1 is LNHDA and CDR2 is SQIVND (reference sequence). Between the trimmed V and J ends, which lost 6 bases and 3 bases, there was a span of 11 bases. The DNA for the CDR3 is TGTGCCAGTAGAACACGGGGGTACACTGAAGCTTTCTTT. It specifies CASRTRGYTEAFF.

The chain is built from TRBV19 and TRBJ1-5; the D gene is possibly TRBD1 (6 bases). CDR1 is LNHDA and CDR2 is SQIVND in the germline V gene (reference sequence). Trimming cost V 5 bases and J 2 bases, with 13 bases left between them. The CDR3 length is 15 residues. The CDR3 is CASSYTTGGNQPQHF. The CDR3 DNA sequence: TGTGCCAGTAGTTACACGACAGGCGGCAATCAGCCCCAGCATTTT.

This clone was seen just once. J is TRBJ1-5 and V is TRBV28, with D uncertain. The CDR3 length is 14 residues. Germline V gene sequence: CDR1 MDHEN, CDR2 SYDVKM. Trimming left V 3 bases short and J 5 bases short, with 11 bases between. CDR3 sequence: CASSFPQNYQPQHF. CDR3 bases: TGTGCCAGCAGTTTTCCCCAGAATTATCAGCCCCAGCATTTT.

The chain has TRBV5-1 and TRBJ2-3; 7 bases agree with TRBD2. Germline values: CDR1 SGHRS, CDR2 YFSETQ. V lost 4 bases, J lost 1 base, and 9 bases stayed unmatched. The CDR3 is 16 residues long. CDR3 sequence reads: CASSPLPSGGTDTQYF. CDR3 nucleotides: TGCGCCAGCAGCCCCCTCCCTAGCGGAGGCACAGATACGCAGTATTTT. Drawing the rest from reference TRBV5-1 and TRBJ2-3, the complete variable domain is KAGVTQTPRYLIKTRGQQVTLSCSPISGHRSVSWYQQTPGQGLQFLFEYFSETQRNKGNFPGRFSGRQFSNSRSEMNVSTLELGDSALYLCASSPLPSGGTDTQYFGPGTRLTVL.

This clone was recorded only once. The chain joins TRBV30 to TRBJ2-5; D unclear. Between the trimmed V and J ends, which lost 0 bases and 3 bases, there was a span of 8 bases. Looked up from germline, CDR1 is GTSNPN and CDR2 is SVGIG (reference sequence). CDR3 size: 13 residues. The CDR3, as DNA: TGTGCCTGGAGTGTAAATACTAAAGAGACCCAGTACTTC. Translated: CAWSVNTKETQYF.

V and J are TRBV27 and TRBJ2-2; 13 nucleotides line up with TRBD2. The CDR3 contains 17 residues. V lost 2 bases to trimming and J lost 3 bases; unmatched junction nucleotides: 3. Per germline, CDR1 MNHEY and CDR2 SMNVEV (reference sequence). The CDR3 sequence: CASSLLTSGGDTGELFF. DNA for the CDR3: TGTGCCAGCAGTTTACTAACTAGCGGGGGGGACACCGGGGAGCTGTTTTTT.

This clone was seen just once. This sequence joins TRBV27 and TRBJ2-7, with 9 bases identical to TRBD2. CDR3 length equals 19 residues. Germline assignment: CDR1 MNHEY and CDR2 SMNVEV (reference sequence). Trimming at V came to 0 bases and at J to 7 bases, leaving 19 bases not matched to a gene. The CDR3 coding sequence is TGTGCCAGCAGTTTATCGGTATTGGGTCGGGGCGGGAGGGTTTTAGAGCAGTACTTC. Translation: CASSLSVLGRGGRVLEQYF.

V gene TRBV7-9 combines with J gene TRBJ2-1; 10 bases fit TRBD2. The CDR3 consists of 13 residues. V gave up 10 bases and J gave up 4 bases; unmatched junction bases: 4. The germline V gene has CDR1 SEHNR and CDR2 FQNEAQ (reference sequence). CDR3: CANLAGVYNEQFF. In DNA form, the CDR3 reads TGTGCCAACCTAGCGGGGGTTTACAATGAGCAGTTCTTC.

This chain connects TRBV5-1 to TRBJ1-4; weak D call: TRBD1 (6 bases). The CDR3 totals 14 residues. V gave up 4 bases and J gave up 7 bases, with 14 bases separating them. CDR1 and CDR2 (germline): SGHRS, YFSETQ. CDR3 sequence: CASSPIGGGEKLFF. Written as DNA, the CDR3 is TGCGCCAGCAGCCCTATTGGGGGCGGTGAAAAACTGTTTTTT. The entire variable domain, with the rest obtained from reference TRBV5-1 and TRBJ1-4, is as follows: KAGVTQTPRYLIKTRGQQVTLSCSPISGHRSVSWYQQTPGQGLQFLFEYFSETQRNKGNFPGRFSGRQFSNSRSEMNVSTLELGDSALYLCASSPIGGGEKLFFGSGTQLSVL.

V is TRBV4-1 and J is TRBJ1-1; perhaps TRBD1 as D (5 bases). Germline V gene sequence: CDR1 MGHRA, CDR2 YSYEKL. The CDR3 length is 12 residues. Trimming removed 1 base at V and 11 bases at J, with 11 bases between. CDR3 bases: TGCGCCAGCAGCCAAGTCCAGGGCTGGGCTTTCTTT. Translating it yields CASSQVQGWAFF.

The chain carries TRBV7-9 and TRBJ1-3, with D possibly matching TRBD1 (6 bases). The CDR3 spans 17 residues. Germline V gene sequence: CDR1 SEHNR, CDR2 FQNEAQ (reference sequence). Between the trimmed V and J ends, which lost 2 bases and 0 bases, there was a span of 14 bases. The CDR3, as DNA: TGTGCCAGCAGCTTACCTTCCGGGACAAGCTCTGGAAACACCATATATTTT. Protein product: CASSLPSGTSSGNTIYF.

The chain is built from TRBV19 and TRBJ2-7, with TRBD2 matching 11 bases. Germline CDR1 is LNHDA and CDR2 is SQIVND (reference sequence). This CDR3 comprises 15 residues. J was trimmed by 3 bases and V by 3 bases; bases with no gene match: 4. In nucleotides, the CDR3 is TGTGCCAGTAGTATGGCTAGCGGGAGGTTCTACGAGCAGTACTTC. It is translated as CASSMASGRFYEQYF. The full variable domain, its missing parts supplied by reference TRBV19 and TRBJ2-7, is DGGITQSPKYLFRKEGQNVTLSCEQNLNHDAMYWYRQDPGQGLRLIYYSQIVNDFQKGDIAEGYSVSREKKESFPLTVTSAQKNPTAFYLCASSMASGRFYEQYFGPGTRLTVT.

This chain links TRBV11-2 with TRBJ2-1, with D possibly being TRBD2 (5 bases). Trimming stripped 0 bases from V and 2 bases from J, with 11 bases between. There are 16 residues in the CDR3. Germline V gene lookup returns CDR1 SGHAT and CDR2 FQNNGV. The CDR3 DNA is TGTGCCAGCAGCTTAGAAACACTAGATACCTACAATGAGCAGTTCTTC. Translation: CASSLETLDTYNEQFF.

This clone was seen once. This chain links TRBV5-6 with TRBJ2-2; D gene unclear. V was cut by 0 bases and J by 4 bases, with 4 bases left in between. CDR1 and CDR2 (germline): SGHDT, YYEEEE. The CDR3 spans 13 residues. The CDR3: CASSLASTGELFF. DNA for the CDR3: TGTGCCAGCAGCTTGGCTTCCACCGGGGAGCTGTTTTTT.

The chain joins TRBV19 to TRBJ1-5; possible D gene TRBD1, 6 bases. Germline V gives CDR1 LNHDA, CDR2 SQIVND (reference sequence). Trimming cost V 10 bases and J 7 bases, with 11 bases left between them. The CDR3 consists of 11 residues. The CDR3: CATGGGQPQHF. The CDR3 DNA is TGTGCCACCGGGGGGGGCCAGCCCCAGCATTTT.

V and J are TRBV10-2 and TRBJ1-2; 9 bases agree with TRBD1. Germline CDR1 reads WSHSY; CDR2 reads SAAADI. J gave up 6 bases and V 8 bases, and 7 bases lay outside the gene matches. The CDR3 covers 13 residues. The CDR3 nucleotides are TGCGCCAGCGGCCCGGACAGGGGAAATGGCTACACCTTC. This translates into CASGPDRGNGYTF.

V is TRBV13 and J is TRBJ1-5; D ambiguous. The germline CDR1 and CDR2 sequences are PRHDT and FYEKMQ (reference sequence). The V gene lost 3 bases and the J gene lost 0 bases, with 3 bases spanning the gap. This CDR3 is built from 13 residues. The CDR3 loop reads CASSLSSNQPQHF. The CDR3 region has the DNA TGTGCCAGCAGCTTGAGTAGCAATCAGCCCCAGCATTTT.

This chain uses TRBV21-1 with TRBJ1-3; the table assigns TRBD1, which was not confirmed against the DNA. TRBV21-1 is described as a pseudogene. The CDR3 has 17 amino acids. CDR3 region: CASSIDRACYCGNTIYF. The CDR3 coding sequence is TGTGCCAGCAGCATCGACAGGGCTTGCTACTGTGGAAACACCATATATTTT.

The V gene is TRBV28, the J gene TRBJ2-2, with D possibly being TRBD1 (5 bases). The V gene's germline CDR1 is MDHEN and CDR2 SYDVKM. The CDR3 is made up of 13 amino acids. V lost 10 bases, J lost 6 bases, and 15 bases lay in between. The CDR3 DNA reads TGTGCCACCCTAGACAGTATGGCCGGGGAGCTGTTTTTT. Its protein is CATLDSMAGELFF.

Turning to this clone: At one of its ends the junction is not consistent with the germline gene, which may arise from a read error. The chain recombines TRBV7-7 with TRBJ2-5, with D perhaps matching TRBD1 (6 bases). Germline CDR1 is SSHAT and CDR2 is FNYEAQ (reference sequence). The CDR3 has 16 residues. The CDR3 here is CASSLDNLGAGETQYF. The CDR3 nucleotides read TGTGCTAGCAGCTTAGACAACCTGGGGGCGGGAGAGACCCAGTACTTC. Based on the CDR3 plus reference TRBV7-7 and TRBJ2-5, the full variable domain is GAGVSQSPRYKVTKRGQDVTLRCDPISSHATLYWYQQALGQGPEFLTYFNYEAQPDKSGLPSDRFSAERPEGSISTLTIQRTEQRDSAMYRCASSLDNLGAGETQYFGPGTRLLVL.